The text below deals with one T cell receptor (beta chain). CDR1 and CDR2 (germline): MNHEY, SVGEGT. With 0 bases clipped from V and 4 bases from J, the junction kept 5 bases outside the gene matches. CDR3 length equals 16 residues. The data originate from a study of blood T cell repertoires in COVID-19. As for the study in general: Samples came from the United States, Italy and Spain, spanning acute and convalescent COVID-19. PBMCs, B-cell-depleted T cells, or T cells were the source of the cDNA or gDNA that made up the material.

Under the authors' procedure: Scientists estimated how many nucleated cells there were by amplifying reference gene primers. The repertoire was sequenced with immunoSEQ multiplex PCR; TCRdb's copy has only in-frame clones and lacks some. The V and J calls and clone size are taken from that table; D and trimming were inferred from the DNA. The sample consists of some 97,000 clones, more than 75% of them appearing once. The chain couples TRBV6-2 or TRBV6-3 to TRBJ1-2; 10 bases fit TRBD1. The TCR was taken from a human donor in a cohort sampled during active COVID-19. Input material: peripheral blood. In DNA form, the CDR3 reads TGTGCCAGCAGTTACTCTCGGACAGGGGGAAGCTATGGCTACACCTTC. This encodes CASSYSRTGGSYGYTF.